This T cell receptor beta chain was captured by sequencing in a study of graft-versus-host responses after intestinal transplantation. Some clones are missing from TCRdb's copy, which holds only in-frame ones; the method was immunoSEQ multiplex PCR. The sample lists 85,000 to 95,000 clones, roughly 91% occurring once. CDR1 is LGHNA and CDR2 is YSLEER in the germline V gene. V was cut by 0 bases and J by 4 bases, with 13 bases left in between. CDR3 length: 16 amino acids. Study observations and caveats: Recipient marrow harbored GvH clones, some of which surfaced first in ileum or blood. Peak levels of circulating GvH clones tracked with early post-transplant HvG declines.

Concerning this clone itself: Antigen unknown.

The gene calls are TRBV4-3 and TRBJ1-5; TRBD1 might be the D (6 bases). The receptor was isolated from a human donor who received an intestinal transplant. The source material was unstimulated CD8+ T cells sorted from spleen or lymph node cells, sampled before intestinal transplant. The CDR3 region is CASSQDRSQGNQPQHF. DNA of the CDR3: TGCGCCAGCAGCCAAGATCGAAGTCAGGGGAATCAGCCCCAGCATTTT.